The entry below gives a single T cell receptor (beta chain) sequence along with its context. It lacks a known antigen. Base qualities are not at hand, and no much larger clone is one base apart. To prepare the library, the immunoSEQ multiplex PCR assay was applied. For the multiplex PCR, a mixture combining 60 forward primers for TCR Vbeta segments and 13 reverse primers for TCR Jbeta segments was used. A multiplex PCR assay on genomic DNA amplified the CDR3 region of rearranged TCR beta genes. The amplified TCR beta libraries were sequenced on the Illumina HiSeq System as 87-base-pair reads. The authors processed their data as follows. A later analysis tallied roughly 78 million unique TCR beta chains across the approximately 670 repertoires, and around 10 million of those chains were shared by two or more donors. To remove PCR and sequencing errors, raw reads were error-corrected and collapsed into unique sequences using a nearest-neighbor algorithm that merged closely related sequences. Alignment of CDR3 sequences to IMGT reference sequences was used to assign V, D and J gene segments. For a sequence to be retained, at least a six-nucleotide match to both a V gene segment and a J gene segment was required. Rearrangements were classified as productive when the CDR3 lacked stop codons and remained in frame with V and J, and all other rearrangements were classified as non-productive. Following IMGT convention, CDR3 was defined as the stretch from the second conserved V-encoded cysteine to the conserved J-encoded phenylalanine. Sequences without an unambiguous match to a single V gene segment were excluded from the earlier analysis of a few hundred of the donors. An earlier analysis of several hundred of the donors classified V segments as functional when productive rearrangements were above 56.7% and as segregating when the standard deviation between donors was above 5%. A statistical classification framework was built to diagnose cytomegalovirus status from the catalog of TCR beta chain sequences. In a later analysis, TCR nucleotide sequences were compared against IMGT/GENE-DB human TR gene sequences so that V and J genes could be assigned. A later analysis assigned CDR3 sequences and most-parsimonious VDJ recombination scenarios with the TCRdist pipeline. In a later analysis, every TCR beta chain was defined by the combination of its CDR3 amino acid sequence and its V-gene family, and reads without a unique V-gene family were dropped. To address suspected cross-contamination and a sequencing artifact, a later analysis removed some 620 highly shared, low-generation-probability nucleotide sequences. For each public chain, a later analysis derived a clonal expansion index from normalized ranks of inferred template counts within each repertoire. Generation probabilities in a later analysis came from a VDJ recombination model fitted to out-of-frame rearrangements, and those results were checked against IGoR. A later analysis scored TCR-TCR, TCR-HLA and TCR-CMV co-occurrence with hypergeometric tests, applying a repertoire-size bias correction to TCR pairs. In a later analysis, false discovery rates were estimated by permuting HLA or CMV assignments 20 times. In a later analysis, co-occurring TCRs were grouped using DBSCAN, and TCRdist sequence similarity was added for clustering within HLA-allele-positive subsets. Repertoires with fewer than 30,000 or more than 120,000 public chains, plus five repertoires with anomalous nucleotide sharing, were excluded from co-occurrence clustering. The clones in this table, taken by TCRdb from immuneACCESS, are in-frame only. Not every clone is retained; where verified, under half of the shortfall comes from an unresolved V gene, and the cause of the rest is unknown. The V and J calls and clone size come from that table; D and trimming were worked out from the DNA. The sample table contains 170,000 or so clones; only one count was recorded for around 88% of them. The ten most abundant clones make up roughly 2% of the sample.

The data are from a study of cytomegalovirus exposure and HLA in healthy donors (TCRdb year 2017). In terms of the full investigation: An earlier analysis of 550 to 700 of the donors reported about 290 Gb of sequence data and about 100 million unique TCR beta sequences from about 179 million T cells. The later analysis used no new phenotypic data to find candidate immune exposures, relying instead on TCR beta sequences and their occurrence across donors. On average, around 240,000 unique TCR beta nucleotide sequences were sequenced per donor among 300 to 500 genotyped donors of the cohort, with approximately 18% of those sequences being non-productive. The T cell repertoires of several hundred subjects were profiled by immunosequencing and related to cytomegalovirus serostatus. Besides the first cohort of about 730 subjects, a separate validation cohort made up of 120 different subjects was used. Both class I and class II loci were covered by HLA typing, at four-digit resolution. A later analysis re-examined previously published TCR beta repertoires from several hundred donors and added high-resolution HLA genotyping to investigate patterns of TCR occurrence. Of the 300 to 500 genotyped donors, 75% to 85% were placed in the genetic ancestry cluster associated with self-reported Caucasian donors. In a later genetic analysis, genome-wide SNP genotypes for about three fifths of the 666 donors were used, and that subset was treated as a discovery cohort. An earlier analysis of around 580 of the donors used high-throughput TCR beta sequencing to judge whether each TCR beta V gene segment behaved as functional or pseudogenic. Typing coverage varied by locus: roughly 629-630 donors for A, B, C, DRB1 and DQB1; approximately 560 for DQA1; approximately 610 for DPA1; under 490 for DPB1. Every discovery cohort repertoire had been produced on one sequencing platform. Donor age, sex, ethnicity and CMV serostatus were compiled together with the repertoire data. Several DR-DQ haplotypes were handled as single units for association and clustering, since linkage in the cohort was strong. An early release covering 550 to 650 HLA-typed donors comprised 300 to 350 gigabases of sequencing data and approximately 80 million unique TCR sequences. The study aimed to test whether cataloging public T cell receptors could reveal signatures of past pathogen exposure. To predict cytomegalovirus infection status, the study brought together high-throughput TCR immunosequencing, statistical association of individual TCRs with disease status, and machine learning. Paper-wide results and their limitations: In a later analysis, TCR association rates were found to vary across HLA loci, with the most associated TCRs seen for DRB1 alleles and the fewest for HLA-C alleles. The study listed 164 TCR beta chains as associated with cytomegalovirus. In vitro tests confirmed that a few of the cytomegalovirus-associated TCR beta chains recognize cytomegalovirus antigens. In a later analysis, HLA-associated TCR beta chains showed more clonal expansion and lower generation probabilities than non-associated chains that were equally common. Compared with the 666-donor mean, donors in an Asian-associated ancestry cluster had fewer N-insertions in productive TCRs, according to a later genetic analysis. A further reported finding was that TCR beta sequences accurately predicted the HLA-A and HLA-B alleles for most subjects in the first cohort. For the cohort, immune exposure information was limited to CMV serostatus. Sequencing depth was assumed to be roughly uniform across donors in the presence/absence analyses, though that assumption may not hold. A later analysis associated about 17,000 TCR beta sequences with specific HLA alleles at a false discovery rate of 0.05. Because some donors lacked HLA typing at each locus, the association tests relied only on the typed subset. Linkage disequilibrium might explain the correlated functional status among segregating V segments, but an unknown experimental factor could not be excluded. It was suggested by the authors that the approach could potentially be generalized to other disease states and immunological phenotypes. Across donors, most TCR sequences were observed very rarely, whereas some public TCRs were present in many individuals. The cohort was sequenced for TCR beta chains only, and without alpha or paired-chain data the features that could be detected were limited. In a later analysis, most CMV-associated TCR beta chains were found to appear HLA-restricted, with HLA associations seemingly driven largely by CMV exposure. V-gene and J-gene trimming of TCR beta chains was associated with a missense DCLRE1C variant in a later genetic analysis, and the association was replicated in an independent cohort. The sequencing pipeline was judged likely to have produced a cluster of highly shared sequence variants as a technical artifact. Strong co-occurrence of HLA alleles, especially DR and DQ, made assigning TCR associations to individual alleles difficult. A later analysis reported that several top co-occurrence clusters appeared linked to parvovirus B19, influenza, CMV and Epstein-Barr virus. In both the original and validation cohorts, the classifier was reported to diagnose cytomegalovirus status with high specificity and sensitivity. The earlier analysis of around 600 of the donors excluded approximately 15 rarely observed V segments, including chromosome 9 orphons, because counts were too low. An earlier analysis of 587 of the donors showed that most TCR beta V segments appeared in productive rearrangements either about 90% or about 30% of the time, which broadly matched IMGT annotations.

The cohort was made up of under 800 healthy bone marrow donors. At the time of sampling, all cohort members were nominally healthy, though unrecorded immune exposures were likely present. The donor was CMV seronegative and belonged to the group of 350 to 400 seronegative cohort members. Every donor gave a peripheral blood sample, and the peripheral blood mononuclear cells from that sample were used for TCR beta sequencing. Genomic DNA was extracted from the blood cell samples with the Qiagen DNeasy Blood Extraction Kit. The sequence was obtained from a woman between 18 and 29 years old in good health and CMV-seronegative. Sequencing input: PBMCs.

The nucleotide sequence reads as follows: TGTGCCAGCAAAACAGGGATCGATAATTCACCCCTCCACTTT. Its amino acids are CASKTGIDNSPLHF. The sequence is built from TRBV6-6 and TRBJ1-6, with a weak D call of TRBD1 (6 bases match). The germline V gene (reference sequence) sets CDR1 to MNHNY and CDR2 to SVGAGI. Between the V and J ends, shortened by 7 bases and 5 bases respectively, the junction contains 12 bases. The cysteine opens and the phenylalanine closes a CDR3 of 14 amino acids. The DNA shown is the 42-base CDR3, in frame from base 1.